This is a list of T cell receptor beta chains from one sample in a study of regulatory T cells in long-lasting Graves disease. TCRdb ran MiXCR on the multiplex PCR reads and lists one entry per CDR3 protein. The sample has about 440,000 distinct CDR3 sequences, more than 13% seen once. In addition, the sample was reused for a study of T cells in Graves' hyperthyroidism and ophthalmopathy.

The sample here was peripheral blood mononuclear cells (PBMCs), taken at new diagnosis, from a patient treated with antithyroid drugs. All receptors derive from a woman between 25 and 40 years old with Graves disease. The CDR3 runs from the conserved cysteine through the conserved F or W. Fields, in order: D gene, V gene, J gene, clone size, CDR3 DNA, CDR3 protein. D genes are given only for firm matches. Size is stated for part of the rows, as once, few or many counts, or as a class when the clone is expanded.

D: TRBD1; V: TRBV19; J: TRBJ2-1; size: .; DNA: TGTGCCAGTACCACGACAGGGTACGGAGCGTCCTACAATGAGCAGTTCTTC; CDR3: CASTTTGYGASYNEQFF
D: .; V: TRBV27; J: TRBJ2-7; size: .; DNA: TGTGCCAGCAGTTTAATGGCTAACTACGAGCAGTACTTC; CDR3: CASSLMANYEQYF
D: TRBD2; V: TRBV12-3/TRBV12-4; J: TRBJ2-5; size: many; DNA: TGTGCCAGCAGTTCTCCGACTAGCGGAACGACGAAGACCCAGTACTTC; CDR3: CASSSPTSGTTKTQYF
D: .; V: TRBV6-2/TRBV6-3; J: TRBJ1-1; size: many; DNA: TGTGCCAGCAGTGAACTGGGGGGTGAAGCTTTCTTT; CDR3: CASSELGGEAFF
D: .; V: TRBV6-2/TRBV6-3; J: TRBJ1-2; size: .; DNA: TGTGCCAGCAGTTACTCGAAGCAGGGTTCCTATGGCTACACCTTC; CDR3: CASSYSKQGSYGYTF
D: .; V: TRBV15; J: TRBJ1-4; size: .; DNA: TGTGCCACCAGCGGAGGCGGGACGAGGGGACTGTTTTTT; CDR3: CATSGGGTRGLFF
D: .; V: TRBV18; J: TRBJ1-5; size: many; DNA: TGTGCCAGCTCTCGGGACCGATCCGAGCCCCAGCATTTT; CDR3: CASSRDRSEPQHF
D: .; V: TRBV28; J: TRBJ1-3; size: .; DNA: TGTGCCAGCACGGGCGACACCTTCTCTGGAAACACCATATATTTT; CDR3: CASTGDTFSGNTIYF
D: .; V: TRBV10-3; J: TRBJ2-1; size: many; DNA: TGTGCCATCGGACCGACTGGGAGTTTTAGTAATGAGCAGTTCTTC; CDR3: CAIGPTGSFSNEQFF
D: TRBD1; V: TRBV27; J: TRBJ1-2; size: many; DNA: TGTGCCAGCACTCCCCGGGACAGGGTAACCTATGGCTACACCTTC; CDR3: CASTPRDRVTYGYTF
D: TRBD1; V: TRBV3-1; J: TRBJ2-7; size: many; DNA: TGTGCCAGCAGCCAACGAGCCGGGACAGGGAACGAGCAGTACTTC; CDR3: CASSQRAGTGNEQYF
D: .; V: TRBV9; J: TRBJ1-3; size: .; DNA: TGTGCCAGCAGCACCCAACCGAAACTCTCTGGAAACACCATATATTTT; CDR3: CASSTQPKLSGNTIYF
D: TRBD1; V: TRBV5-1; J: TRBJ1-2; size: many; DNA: TGCGCCAGCAGCTTGGGACAGGGACAGGGCCTCCTCTATGGCTACACCTTC; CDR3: CASSLGQGQGLLYGYTF
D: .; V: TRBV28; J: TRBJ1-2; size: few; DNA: TGTGCCAGCAGTTTATTTAGGGTTGGGACCGGAGATGGCTACACCTTC; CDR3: CASSLFRVGTGDGYTF
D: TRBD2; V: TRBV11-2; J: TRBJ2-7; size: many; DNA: TGTGCCAGCAGCTTAGTGCGGGAGGGCAGCGACGAGCAGTACTTC; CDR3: CASSLVREGSDEQYF
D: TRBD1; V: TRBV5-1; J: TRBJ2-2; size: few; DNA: TGCGCCAGCAGCTTGGCCGGGGACAGGAGAACCGGGGAGCTGTTTTTT; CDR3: CASSLAGDRRTGELFF
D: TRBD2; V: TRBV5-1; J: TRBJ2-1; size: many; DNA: TGTGCCAGCAGCTCGGGACTAGCGGGAGTCAATGAGCAGTTCTTC; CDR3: CASSSGLAGVNEQFF
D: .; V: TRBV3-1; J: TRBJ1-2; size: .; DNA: TGTGCCAGCAGCCAAGTGGGGGGCGGCTATGGCTACACCTTC; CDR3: CASSQVGGGYGYTF
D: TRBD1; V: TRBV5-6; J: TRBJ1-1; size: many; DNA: TGTGCCAGCAGCTGGGACAGGGAAACTGAAGCTTTCTTT; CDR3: CASSWDRETEAFF
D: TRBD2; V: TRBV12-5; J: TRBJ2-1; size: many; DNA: TGTGCTAGTGTGGGGGAGGGCCCCAATGAGCAGTTCTTC; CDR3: CASVGEGPNEQFF
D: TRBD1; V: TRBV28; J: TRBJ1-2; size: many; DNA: TGTGCCAGCAGTTTCACCCGGACAGGGGCGGGCTATGGCTACACCTTC; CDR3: CASSFTRTGAGYGYTF
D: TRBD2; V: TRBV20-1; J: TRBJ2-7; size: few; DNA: TGCAGTGCTAGAGGGCCCTGGACTAGCGTCGAGCAGTACTTC; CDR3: CSARGPWTSVEQYF
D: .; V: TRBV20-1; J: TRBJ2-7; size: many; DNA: TGCAGTGCTAGAGACATGGCCCACGCCTACGAGCAGTACTTC; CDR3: CSARDMAHAYEQYF
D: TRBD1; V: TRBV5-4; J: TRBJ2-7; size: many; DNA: TGTGCCAGCAGCTTGGAGGACAGGACCTACGAGCAGTACTTC; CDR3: CASSLEDRTYEQYF
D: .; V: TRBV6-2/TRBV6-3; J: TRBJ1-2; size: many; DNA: TGTGCCAGCATAAGGGCCGGGGCGGGCCTCTATGGCTACACCTTC; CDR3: CASIRAGAGLYGYTF
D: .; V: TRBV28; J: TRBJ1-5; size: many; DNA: TGTGCCAGCAGTCTGGGGGGGGGATGGGGCAATCAGCCCCAGCATTTT; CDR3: CASSLGGGWGNQPQHF
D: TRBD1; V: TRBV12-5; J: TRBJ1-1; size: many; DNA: TGTGCTAGTGGTTTGGTACGGGGGACAGGGAGCATGAACACTGAAGCTTTCTTT; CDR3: CASGLVRGTGSMNTEAFF
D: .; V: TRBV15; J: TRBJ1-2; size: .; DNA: TGTGCCACCAGCAGAGACCAGGGATCTTACGGCTACACCTTC; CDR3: CATSRDQGSYGYTF
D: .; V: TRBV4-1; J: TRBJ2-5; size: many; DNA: TGCGCCAGCAGCCCGGACCCGGGGCCCGGGTTGACGGCCCAGTACTTC; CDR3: CASSPDPGPGLTAQYF
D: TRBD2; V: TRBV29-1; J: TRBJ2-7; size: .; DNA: TGCAGCGTTCGGCCGGGACTAGCGGGATCCGAGCAGTACTTC; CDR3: CSVRPGLAGSEQYF
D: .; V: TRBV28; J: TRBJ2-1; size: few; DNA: TGTGCCAGCAGTTTGAATTACGGCAATGAGCAGTTCTTC; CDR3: CASSLNYGNEQFF
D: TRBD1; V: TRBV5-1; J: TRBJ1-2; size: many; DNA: TGCGCCAGTAGGACAGGGTCTTATGGCTACACCTTC; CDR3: CASRTGSYGYTF
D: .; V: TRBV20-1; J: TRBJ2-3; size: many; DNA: TGCAGTGCTAGGGCACCTAGCCCAGATACGCAGTATTTT; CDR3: CSARAPSPDTQYF
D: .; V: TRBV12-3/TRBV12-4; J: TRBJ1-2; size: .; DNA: TGTGCCAGCAGTCTTTCTTCGGGGGGCTACACCTTC; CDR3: CASSLSSGGYTF
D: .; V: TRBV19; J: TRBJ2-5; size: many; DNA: TGTGCCAGTAGTAGGCGAACAGAACTGGGGCAGGAGACCCAGTACTTC; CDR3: CASSRRTELGQETQYF
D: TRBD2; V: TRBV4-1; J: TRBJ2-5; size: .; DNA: TGCGCCAGCAGCCAAGAACTAGCGGAACAAGAGACCCAGTACTTC; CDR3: CASSQELAEQETQYF
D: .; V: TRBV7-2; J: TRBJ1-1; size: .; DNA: TGTGCCAGCAGGTCAACGGGAAGGCCGGCTGAAGCTTTCTTT; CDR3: CASRSTGRPAEAFF
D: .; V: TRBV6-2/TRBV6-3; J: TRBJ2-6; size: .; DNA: TGTGCCAGCAGGCTCGAGCCGGGCTCTGGGGCCAACGTCCTGACTTTC; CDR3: CASRLEPGSGANVLTF
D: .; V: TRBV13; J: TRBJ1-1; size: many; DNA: TGTGCCAGCAGCCGAGCCACAGGGAAATCTGAAGCTTTCTTT; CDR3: CASSRATGKSEAFF
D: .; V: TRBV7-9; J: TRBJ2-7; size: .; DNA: TGTGCCAGCAGCCCGTCCAAAAAGTACGAGCAGTACTTC; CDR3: CASSPSKKYEQYF
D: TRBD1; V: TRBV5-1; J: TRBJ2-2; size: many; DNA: TGCGCCAGCAGCTTGACAGGGGCCAGGAACACCGGGGAGTTGTTTTTT; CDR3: CASSLTGARNTGELFF
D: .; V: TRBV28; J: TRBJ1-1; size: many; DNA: TGTGCCAGCAGAACCGAGGACAGAGAGAACACTGAAGCTTTCTTT; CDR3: CASRTEDRENTEAFF
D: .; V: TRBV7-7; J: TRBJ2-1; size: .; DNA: TGTGCCAGCAGCTTAGGAGGGGGGACTACGGCGTCTCATTCCTACAATGAGCAGTTCTTC; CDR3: CASSLGGGTTASHSYNEQFF
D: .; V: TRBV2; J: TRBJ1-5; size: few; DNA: TGTGCCAGCAGTGAAGGAAGAGGGCTCGATCAGCCCCAGCATTTT; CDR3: CASSEGRGLDQPQHF
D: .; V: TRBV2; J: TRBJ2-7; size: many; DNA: TGTGCCAGCAGACAGGGAAATTGGGCTAGCGGAGCACACTCCTACGAGCAGTACTTC; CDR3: CASRQGNWASGAHSYEQYF
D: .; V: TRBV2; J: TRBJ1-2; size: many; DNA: TGTGCCAGCAGTGTGCGCGACTACACCTTC; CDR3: CASSVRDYTF
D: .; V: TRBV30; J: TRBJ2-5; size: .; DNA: TGTGTCTGGAGTGTACGTGAGACCCAGTACTTC; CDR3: CVWSVRETQYF
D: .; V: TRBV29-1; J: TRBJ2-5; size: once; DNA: TGCAGCGCCGACAGGTCTCTAGGGGCCCAGTACTTC; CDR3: CSADRSLGAQYF
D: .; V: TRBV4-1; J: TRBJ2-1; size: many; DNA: TGCGCCAGCAGCCACCAACAAAACAATGAGCAGTTCTTC; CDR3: CASSHQQNNEQFF
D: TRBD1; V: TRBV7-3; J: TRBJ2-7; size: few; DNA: TGTGCCAGCAGCCAACCGGGACAGACCTACGAGCAGTACTTC; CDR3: CASSQPGQTYEQYF